Sequencing of this T cell receptor (beta chain) was carried out in a study of blood T cell repertoires in COVID-19. The wider study: Italy, Spain and the United States were the sources of the convalescent and acute COVID-19 samples. T cells, B-cell-depleted T cells, or PBMCs supplied cDNA or gDNA.

From germline, CDR1 is SNHLY and CDR2 FYNNEI. V was trimmed by 8 bases and J by 2 bases, leaving 13 bases between them. The CDR3 contains 14 residues. Authors' processing steps: It was from reference gene primer amplification that nucleated cell counts were estimated. The repertoire was sequenced with immunoSEQ multiplex PCR; TCRdb's copy has only in-frame clones and lacks some. From that table come the V and J calls and clone size; the DNA was used to work out D and trimming. The sample includes 150,000 to 200,000 clones, around 84% of them seen just once. This clone was picked up a small number of times.

Input material: peripheral blood. This TCR derives from a woman in her seventies with COVID-19, enrolled during active disease. This chain links TRBV2 with TRBJ1-3, with D perhaps TRBD1 (5 bases). CDR3 residues: CASRGIQPGNTIYF. CDR3 sequence (DNA): TGTGCCAGCCGGGGGATTCAACCTGGAAACACCATATATTTT.